This T cell receptor (beta chain) derives from a study of T cell changes during pregnancy in multiple sclerosis. In germline, CDR1 is KGHSH, CDR2 LQKENI. V shed 3 bases and J 4 bases; nucleotides not matched to a gene: 3. CDR3 length: 14 residues. TCRdb keeps only in-frame clones here, not all; method: immunoSEQ multiplex PCR. In the table there are about 70,000 clones, approximately 91% of which are singletons. The origin of this receptor is a female donor with multiple sclerosis, enrolled in a pregnancy study. The sequenced sample was peripheral blood, obtained in the first trimester of pregnancy. The rearrangement links TRBV18 to TRBJ1-5; 7 positions match TRBD1. The CDR3 reads CASSPSQGNQPQHF. The CDR3 bases are TGTGCCAGCTCACCCTCACAGGGGAATCAGCCCCAGCATTTT.